The 4 T cell receptor beta chains given below trace back to one sample, sequenced in a study of T-cell memory formation after mild COVID-19. From the 5' RACE reads, TCRdb called clonotypes with MiXCR, one entry per CDR3 protein. The data hold fewer than 250,000 distinct CDR3 sequences, with about 17% observed a single time. The sequencing input was PBMCs or a T cell subset sorted from them (not recorded which). The receptors were gathered from an adult woman who had mild COVID-19 (a few samples of this study predate the infection). Cell type and time point are not known.

V usage is TRBV19 and J usage is TRBJ1-1; D is unclear. CDR3 length: 12 amino acids. The V and J ends lost 3 bases and 7 bases respectively, with 9 bases between them. The germline V gene encodes CDR1 LNHDA and CDR2 SQIVND (reference sequence). In nucleotides, the CDR3 is TGTGCCAGTAGTATCTTGGAGGGTGAAGCTTTCTTT. The encoded protein is CASSILEGEAFF.

This clonotype was observed a handful of times. The rearrangement uses TRBV20-1 and TRBJ1-3; D possibly corresponds to TRBD1 (5 bases). Trimming removed 6 bases at V and 8 bases at J, with 23 bases between. The V gene's germline CDR1 is DFQATT and CDR2 SNEGSKA (reference sequence). The CDR3 sequence is 15 residues long. The CDR3 DNA is TGCAGTGCCCCTCCCGGGGCGCACCGTCGAGACACCATATATTTT. Amino acid sequence: CSAPPGAHRRDTIYF.

This clonotype was detected only a few times. The chain employs TRBV20-1 and TRBJ2-7, with unresolved D. Trimming took off 5 bases at V and 5 bases at J, with 22 bases between the two ends. There are 15 residues in the CDR3. Germline V gene sequence: CDR1 DFQATT, CDR2 SNEGSKA (reference sequence). The CDR3 loop reads CSARPAQAVRNEQYF. CDR3 bases: TGCAGTGCTCGACCCGCCCAGGCCGTAAGGAACGAGCAGTACTTC.

This chain connects TRBV7-8 to TRBJ1-6, with D possibly matching TRBD1 (6 bases). The V gene lost 5 bases and the J gene lost 17 bases, with 19 bases spanning the gap. This CDR3 spans 13 amino acids. The germline V gene encodes CDR1 SGHVS and CDR2 FQNEAQ. The CDR3 DNA sequence: TGTGCCAGCAGCATAAACTTGGACAGAAGCATCCACTTT. Amino acid sequence: CASSINLDRSIHF.